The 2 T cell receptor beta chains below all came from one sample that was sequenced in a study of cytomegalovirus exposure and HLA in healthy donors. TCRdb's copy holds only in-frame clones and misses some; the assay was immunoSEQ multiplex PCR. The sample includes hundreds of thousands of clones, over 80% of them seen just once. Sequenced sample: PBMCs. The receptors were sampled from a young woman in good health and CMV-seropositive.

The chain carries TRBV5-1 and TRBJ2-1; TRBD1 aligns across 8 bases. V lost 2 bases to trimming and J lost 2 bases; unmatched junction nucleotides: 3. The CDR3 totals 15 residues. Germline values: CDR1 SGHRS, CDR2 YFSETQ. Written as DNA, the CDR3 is TGCGCCAGCAGCTTCTCGGGACAGGCCTACAATGAGCAGTTCTTC. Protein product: CASSFSGQAYNEQFF. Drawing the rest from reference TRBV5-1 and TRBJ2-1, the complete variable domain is KAGVTQTPRYLIKTRGQQVTLSCSPISGHRSVSWYQQTPGQGLQFLFEYFSETQRNKGNFPGRFSGRQFSNSRSEMNVSTLELGDSALYLCASSFSGQAYNEQFFGPGTRLTVL.

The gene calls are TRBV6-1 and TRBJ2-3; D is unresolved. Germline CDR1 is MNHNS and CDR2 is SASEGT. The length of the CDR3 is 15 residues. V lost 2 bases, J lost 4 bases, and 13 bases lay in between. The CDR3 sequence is CASSEQGDYADTQYF. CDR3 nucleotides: TGTGCCAGCAGTGAACAAGGTGATTATGCAGATACGCAGTATTTT.